This T cell receptor (beta chain) was recorded in a study of T cell responses to AZD1222 COVID-19 vaccine. The protocol was immunoSEQ multiplex PCR, while the TCRdb copy is restricted to in-frame clones and leaves out a portion. The sample records tens of thousands of clones, roughly 85% being singletons. The length of the CDR3 is 14 residues. V was clipped by 0 bases and J by 4 bases; unmatched bases: 2. Germline values: CDR1 GTSNPN, CDR2 SVGIG (reference sequence). The sequenced sample was peripheral blood, obtained on day 0 of AZD1222 vaccination. The sequence was collected from an adult in good health. This rearrangement joins TRBV30 to TRBJ1-2; 10 bases agree with TRBD1. CDR3 in DNA: TGTGCCTGGAGTGTACGGACAGGGGGCTATGGCTACACCTTC. Translated: CAWSVRTGGYGYTF.